This T cell receptor (beta chain) was found in a study of blood T cells in healthy people across ages. Whole-study results and caveats: Calculation of diversity from one million T cells yielded estimates considered to be underestimates. Any conclusive comparison of naive versus antigen-experienced cells was prevented by using unsorted PBMCs.

Comments on this clonotype: Its antigen remains unidentified.

V lost 4 bases and J lost 1; bases outside the gene matches: 6. The CDR3 contains 15 residues. CDR1 and CDR2 from the germline V gene are SEHNR and FQNEAQ (reference sequence). A sample-barcoded 5' primer and a J-beta primer mix were used in a second PCR of about 7 to 12 cycles. TCRdb re-derived calls from the 5' RACE reads in MiXCR, one entry per CDR3 protein. The repertoire holds about 1.4 million distinct CDR3 sequences, with almost 60% as singletons. PBMCs were isolated at a quantity of at least 6 million per sample. The sequenced sample was blood. The origin of this receptor is a young man in good health. The chain couples TRBV7-9 to TRBJ2-5, with TRBD2 matching 7 bases. CDR3 region: CASSSPTSPQETQYF. The CDR3 bases are TGTGCCAGCAGCTCTCCGACTAGCCCCCAAGAGACCCAGTACTTC.